A single T cell receptor beta chain is shown here with its context. The data are from a study of blood T cell repertoires in COVID-19. The overall study: T cells, B-cell-depleted T cells, or PBMCs supplied cDNA or gDNA.

Germline-derived CDR1 and CDR2 are SNHLY and FYNNEI. The V gene lost 6 bases and the J gene lost 4 bases, with 15 bases spanning the gap. This CDR3 spans 14 amino acids. The table came from immunoSEQ multiplex PCR; TCRdb's copy has only in-frame clones and leaves some out. The data hold 100,000 to 110,000 clones, with approximately 87% observed a single time. The V gene is TRBV2, the J gene TRBJ1-2; D is ambiguous. The sequencing sample was made of peripheral blood. The sequence derives from a human donor in a cohort sampled during active COVID-19. The CDR3: CASSQGGMGYGYTF. As DNA, the CDR3 is TGTGCCAGCAGCCAAGGAGGGATGGGCTATGGCTACACCTTC.